Presented here are 6 T cell receptor beta chains from one specimen sequenced in a study of cytomegalovirus exposure and HLA in healthy donors. It was with 60 Vbeta and 13 Jbeta primers that the PCR ran. Method: immunoSEQ multiplex PCR; TCRdb's copy keeps in-frame clones and lacks some. The table has some 200,000 clones, 79% seen once. Source material: PBMCs. The receptors shown here come from a woman between 50 and 59 years old in good health and CMV-seronegative.

The rearrangement links TRBV28 to TRBJ2-7; 14 bases align to TRBD2. The CDR3 spans 14 residues. Trimming removed 8 bases from V and 2 bases from J; junction bases left unmatched: 2. Germline values: CDR1 MDHEN, CDR2 SYDVKM. The CDR3 spells CASGTSGGPYEQYF. CDR3 coding DNA: TGTGCCAGCGGGACTAGCGGGGGACCCTACGAGCAGTACTTC.

This clone turned up a few times. The rearrangement links TRBV7-2 to TRBJ2-1; weak D call: TRBD1 (6 bases). Germline CDR1 is SGHTA and CDR2 is FQGNSA. V was shortened by 7 bases and J by 9 bases, with 13 bases between the two germline ends. CDR3 length: 12 residues. The DNA of the CDR3 is TGTGCCAGCATACTACAGGGTCCTGAGCAGTTCTTC. Translated: CASILQGPEQFF. Supplemented by reference TRBV7-2 and TRBJ2-1, the full variable domain reads GAGVSQSPSNKVTEKGKDVELRCDPISGHTALYWYRQSLGQGLEFLIYFQGNSAPDKSGLPSDRFSAERTGGSVSTLTIQRTQQEDSAVYLCASILQGPEQFFGPGTRLTVL.

The rearrangement uses TRBV4-2 and TRBJ1-1, with 7 bases lining up with TRBD1. Germline V gene data show CDR1 as LGHNA and CDR2 as YNFKEQ. J gave up 4 bases and V 3 bases, and 8 bases lay outside the gene matches. The CDR3 runs 15 residues. CDR3 DNA: TGTGCCAGCAGCCACTCCACAGGGGATCCCACTGAAGCTTTCTTT. This translates into CASSHSTGDPTEAFF.

This clone was observed a single time. The chain recombines TRBV5-1 with TRBJ2-1; D is undetermined. The V end lost 1 base, the J end lost 5 bases, and 10 bases lay between the germline ends. There are 14 residues in the CDR3. Germline CDR1 is SGHRS and CDR2 is YFSETQ. This chain's CDR3 is CASSLPQVDNEQFF. The CDR3, as DNA: TGCGCCAGCAGCTTGCCCCAGGTAGACAATGAGCAGTTCTTC. The full variable domain, rest sourced from reference TRBV5-1 and TRBJ2-1, is KAGVTQTPRYLIKTRGQQVTLSCSPISGHRSVSWYQQTPGQGLQFLFEYFSETQRNKGNFPGRFSGRQFSNSRSEMNVSTLELGDSALYLCASSLPQVDNEQFFGPGTRLTVL.

This chain uses TRBV27 with TRBJ2-4; TRBD1 aligns across 7 bases. The CDR3 has 17 residues. V was clipped by 5 bases and J by 1 base; unmatched bases: 11. CDR1 is MNHEY, CDR2 SMNVEV, per germline (reference sequence). DNA for the CDR3: TGTGCCAGCAGTCTCTCGAAGGGGGCGCGGGCCAAAAACATTCAGTACTTC. Encoded protein: CASSLSKGARAKNIQYF.

This rearrangement joins TRBV6-6 to TRBJ2-5; D is unclear. The J call is uncertain, as TRBJ2-7 better fits the DNA end. The CDR3 is 12 amino acids. Per the germline V gene, CDR1 is MNHNY and CDR2 is SVGAGI (reference sequence). The CDR3 protein is CASRKDSYEQYF. CDR3 DNA sequence: TGTGCCAGCAGAAAGGACTCCTACGAGCAGTACTTC.